This TCR beta chain was captured in a study of shared clonotypes between healthy human individuals (dated by TCRdb to 2019 to 2021). About the investigation overall: Two women and a few men aged 18 to 49 years were included in the cohort. To increase sequencing depth and limit assay-specific biases, TCR repertoire library preparation and sequencing were carried out by different laboratories using diverse techniques. For each donor, three plates each were used for CD4 naive and CD4 memory, two plates were used for CD8 naive, and one plate was used for CD8 memory. Leukapheresis yielded between about 0.85 and 10 billion PBMCs per donor. The study deeply sequenced blood TCR repertoires of five healthy adults to estimate repertoire size and the extent of clonotype sharing between individuals.

TCR CDR3 regions were amplified from genomic DNA by multiplex PCR using the deep immunoSEQ assay. Genomic DNA extracted from each cell subset was distributed evenly over all wells of several immunoSEQ 96-well plates, and each plate served as one replicate. For sorted subsets, 150 to 200 ng genomic DNA, equal to about 30,000 T cell genomes, was loaded into each replicate PCR. Purified libraries were measured with a Qubit 3.0 fluorometer, size-checked on a Bioanalyzer 2100, and measured again with the KAPA Library Quantification kit. Every immunoSEQ 96-well plate was sequenced on a dedicated single-read 150-cycle Illumina NextSeq 550 flow cell. For the original study's pipeline: Because the immunoSEQ output included only junctional sequences and no quality scores, the filtering could not be the same as the filtering used for full-length reads. Sequences were annotated with PyIR, a Python wrapper for IgBLAST v1.9, using IMGT germline references to assign V/J genes and CDR3. Reads were filtered out if the reads had weak V/J assignments (E-value above 1e-6), no CDR3, stop codons, out-of-frame junctions, or ambiguous translated residues. V3J clonotypes were defined as sequences sharing the same inferred V gene, J gene, and CDR3 amino acid sequence. Percentage overlap between repertoires was calculated by dividing the number of shared unique clonotypes by the size of the smaller repertoire. Richness of each repertoire was evaluated using RTK rarefaction, the Chao1 estimator, and Recon v2.1 estimates of unobserved clonotypes. Generation probabilities for all TCRbeta clonotypes obtained by the gDNA method from a few donors were computed using OLGA. TCRdb took over this immuneACCESS table, retaining in-frame rearrangements with V and J assigned. Such tables are incomplete; in checked studies, under half of the missing clones stem from an unresolved V gene, and the remainder is unexplained. The D gene and trimming were derived from the DNA, and the V and J assignments and clone size from that table. In all, the sample holds about 2 million clones, and approximately 94% of those were seen once. The ten most abundant clones make up around 1% of the sample.

CDR3 length: 14 amino acids, cysteine to phenylalanine. The only DNA kept is the CDR3, 42 bases in frame from the first base. V loses 6 bases at its end and J loses 8 bases; junction bases beyond the gene matches: 11. The germline V gene supplies CDR1 MDHEN and CDR2 SYDVKM. Summary of the overall study and its limitations: Across a few donors, approximately 5% of naive CD4, more than 3% of naive CD8, about 2.3% of memory CD4, and roughly 0.4% of memory CD8 clonotypes were shared. Because the study included only a small number of donors, the genetic and exposure-history diversity represented was limited. Compared with non-shared clonotypes, the clonotypes found in all four sorted-subset donors had higher generation probabilities. Naive subsets generally had larger estimated clonotype richness than memory subsets did. Incomplete sequencing was indicated by rarefaction of sorted-subset datasets, despite the large sequencing depth. Based on pairwise subsampling, the degree of clonotype sharing among donors was expected to be affected by sequencing depth. Sampling was restricted to blood, and TCR repertoires in tissue are likely to differ from TCR repertoires in blood.

For this clone: The specificity of this receptor is unknown. No clone much larger than this one lies a single base away; base qualities are absent.

CD8 naive samples consisted of CD45RO-negative cells that were positively selected for CCR7, yielding a CD45RA+CCR7+ population without TemRA cells. Healthy HIV-negative adults with no recently reported acute infections or vaccinations were included as donors. Every donor was a Caucasian adult living in Nashville, Tennessee, USA. Blood was obtained by leukapheresis, after which PBMCs were separated by Ficoll-Histopaque density gradient centrifugation and cryopreserved in liquid nitrogen vapor phase. Analytical flow cytometry was used to check the purity and quantity of every magnetically sorted T cell population. Each sorted fraction had its genomic DNA isolated and then quantified by UV absorbance on a Nanodrop 2000c.

This TCR derives from a man aged 18-30 years in good health. The sequence is built from TRBV28 and TRBJ1-2, with TRBD1 matching 8 junction bases. Sequencing was performed on naive CD8+ T cells sorted from blood. The cell subset or site label here, explained by the study, means: CD45RA+CCR7+. The CDR3 corresponds to CASSGQGRVWGYTF. The nucleotide sequence reads as follows: TGTGCCAGCAGCGGACAGGGAAGGGTCTGGGGCTACACCTTC.